Detailed here is one T cell receptor beta chain. It lacks a known antigen. Base qualities are not recorded, but no much larger clone differs from it by a single base. These data come from a study of T cell repertoires in Merkel cell carcinoma (dated by TCRdb to the late 2010s). At the level of the whole study: The study excluded patients who had received intralesional immunotherapy or systemic immune checkpoint blockade before the biopsy. A diagnosis of MCPyV-positive Merkel cell carcinoma and successful in vitro expansion of tumor-infiltrating lymphocytes were required for inclusion. MCPyV-specific clonotypes were first defined by tetramer sorting, cloning and paired TCR sequencing of expanded tumor-infiltrating lymphocytes. What the authors observed across the whole study: No normal tissue biopsies were studied.

The immunoSEQ assay was used both to sequence TRB CDR3 from tumor genomic DNA and to process the resulting data. TCRdb's version of the immuneACCESS table is confined to in-frame rearrangements and falls short of the full clone set. An unresolved V gene accounts for under half of the shortfall where checked; the remainder is of unknown origin. The sample includes approximately 14,000 clones, with roughly 71% observed a single time. The ten largest clones add up to 17% of the sample. Based on the germline V gene, the CDR1 and CDR2 sequences are SQVTM and ANQGSEA. There are 19 amino acids in the CDR3, from cysteine to phenylalanine inclusive. Just CDR3 DNA is preserved here, 57 bases in frame from base 1. Ends trimmed: V by 6 bases, J by 5 bases; bases unmatched to a gene: 23. Each study subject had MCPyV-positive Merkel cell carcinoma confirmed by biopsy and had serum antibodies to T-antigen that tested positive. About 6 adjacent 10-micron frozen tumor sections were used for genomic DNA extraction without cell sorting or culture. About 5 x 5 x 5 mm of tumor biopsy tissue was frozen in optimal cutting temperature compound. In the frozen biopsy, scout sections stained with hematoxylin and eosin confirmed plenty of Merkel cell carcinoma along with infiltrating cells.

This receptor was taken from an adult with Merkel cell carcinoma. This sequence uses TRBV29-1 and TRBJ2-1; 9 bases in between match TRBD2. Material for sequencing was tumor tissue. This receptor carries the CDR3 CSVGPTLTPGLAVDNEQFF. The nucleotide sequence reads as follows: TGCAGCGTCGGACCAACATTAACTCCGGGACTAGCAGTCGACAATGAGCAGTTCTTC.